This TCR beta chain came from a study of shared clonotypes between healthy human individuals. Here immunoSEQ multiplex PCR was the method, and the copy in TCRdb shows in-frame clones only, minus some. Among 2,500,000 or so clones, less than 95% were seen once, and the ten largest hold around 0.4%. The CDR3 is made up of 15 amino acids. The V gene's germline CDR1 is LNHDA and CDR2 SQIVND (reference sequence). After removal of 2 bases from V and 4 bases from J, the junction contained 3 bases not matched to a gene. The clonotype was recovered from a man aged 18 to 29 in good health. Some clones in this sample may be carry-over from other donors' samples. The chain recombines TRBV19 with TRBJ2-2, with TRBD1 matching 8 bases. The specimen sequenced was naive CD4+ T cells from PBMCs. The subset: CD45RA+ positively selected. CDR3 nucleotides: TGTGCCAGTAGTATAAGGGGACAGGCCACCGGGGAGCTGTTTTTT. This translates into CASSIRGQATGELFF.